These 21 T cell receptor beta chains originate from one sample sequenced in a study of T-cell reconstitution after alpha-beta-depleted transplantation in children. For TCRbeta, the library was prepared with unique molecular identifiers. Via MiXCR, TCRdb re-called the PCR reads, giving one row per CDR3 protein. The top ten clones hold roughly a tenth of a sample with hundreds of thousands of distinct CDR3 sequences, 9.9% of them seen once. The specimen was PBMCs from the stem cell graft donor, collected from the stem cell graft. Receptor source: a human donor who donated a stem cell graft to a child with SCID.

This rearrangement joins TRBV6-1 to TRBJ1-5; D call uncertain. CDR3 size: 15 residues. The ends were cut back, 1 base at V and 3 bases at J, with 10 bases in the middle. Germline V gene data show CDR1 as MNHNS and CDR2 as SASEGT. CDR3 sequence: CASSEGRGPNQPQHF. CDR3 nucleotides: TGTGCCAGCAGTGAAGGGCGGGGTCCCAATCAGCCCCAGCATTTT.

This clonotype has only a few counts. V is TRBV9 and J is TRBJ2-3; D unclear. Trimming took off 6 bases at V and 0 bases at J, with 14 bases between the two ends. The CDR3 runs to 15 residues. Germline assignment: CDR1 SGDLS and CDR2 YYNGEE. The DNA of the CDR3 is TGTGCCAGCACCCGAAGAGCATCTAGCACAGATACGCAGTATTTT. Encoded protein: CASTRRASSTDTQYF.

In this sample, this clonotype turned up many times. This chain links TRBV6-5 with TRBJ1-5; 11 bases fit TRBD1. V lost 2 bases to trimming and J lost 6 bases; unmatched junction nucleotides: 12. From germline, CDR1 is MNHEY and CDR2 SVGAGI. The CDR3 runs 18 residues. The CDR3 loop reads CASSYGTGGDLWSQPQHF. CDR3 nucleotide sequence: TGTGCCAGCAGTTACGGGACAGGGGGAGACTTATGGAGTCAGCCCCAGCATTTT.

This clonotype was counted many times. The CDR3 loop is CASSPASKMNTEAFF. The CDR3 nucleotides read TGCGCCAGCAGCCCGGCCAGTAAGATGAACACTGAAGCTTTCTTT. The rearrangement uses TRBV5-1 and TRBJ1-1, with unresolved D. CDR3 length: 15 amino acids. The ends were cut back, 4 bases at V and 0 bases at J, with 13 bases in the middle. Germline-derived CDR1 and CDR2 are SGHRS and YFSETQ.

The rearrangement uses TRBV12-3 or TRBV12-4 and TRBJ2-3; a possible D gene is TRBD1 (5 bases). The CDR3 contains 13 residues. V was cut by 6 bases and J by 7 bases, with 14 bases left in between. CDR3 nucleotides: TGTGCCAGCAGCCCCCGACAGAGACATACGCAGTATTTT. It is translated as CASSPRQRHTQYF.

This clonotype was seen only a few times. This chain links TRBV12-3 or TRBV12-4 with TRBJ2-7; 7 bases are shared with TRBD1. The CDR3 length is 14 residues. With 6 bases clipped from V and 3 bases from J, the junction kept 8 bases outside the gene matches. DNA of the CDR3: TGTGCCAGCAGCCAGAGAGGGACAGACTACGAGCAGTACTTC. Amino acids: CASSQRGTDYEQYF.

This clonotype has a count of ten or more. The chain recombines TRBV6-2 or TRBV6-3 with TRBJ1-6; D ambiguous. Trimming shortened V by 6 bases and J by 13 bases, and 19 bases separated the two germline ends. Germline CDR1 and CDR2: MNHEY and SVGEGT. CDR3 size: 14 residues. The CDR3 coding sequence is TGTGCCAGCAGGTTCGGGCAGTCGGAGGTCCCCCTCCACTTT. This codes for CASRFGQSEVPLHF.

With regard to this clonotype: The junction departs from germline at one end; a sequencing error may be responsible. This rearrangement joins TRBV2 to TRBJ1-6; the match to TRBD1 covers 9 bases. Germline lookup yields CDR1 SNHLY and CDR2 FYNNEI. This CDR3 spans 15 amino acids. The CDR3 region is CASSEGQGNNSPLHF. CDR3 sequence (DNA): TGTGCCAGCAGCGAAGGACAGGGGAATAATTCACCCCTCCACTTT.

This clonotype was observed a handful of times. The V and J genes are TRBV6-1 and TRBJ1-2; D is possibly TRBD1 (5 bases). V lost 3 bases to trimming and J lost 4 bases, with 18 bases between them. This CDR3 contains 16 residues. The germline V gene encodes CDR1 MNHNS and CDR2 SASEGT. CDR3 DNA: TGTGCCAGCAGTGAGAGCCCACCCATGGGGGGCTATGGCTACACCTTC. Its translation is CASSESPPMGGYGYTF.

This clonotype was counted only a few times. This chain uses TRBV20-1 with TRBJ2-3, with D uncertain. CDR3 length equals 12 residues. Trimming took 3 bases from V and 1 from J, leaving 5 bases between them. Germline values: CDR1 DFQATT, CDR2 SNEGSKA (reference sequence). The CDR3 sequence: CSASRGTDTQYF. The CDR3 DNA reads as TGCAGTGCTAGCCGAGGCACAGATACGCAGTATTTT.

This chain links TRBV3-1 with TRBJ1-6; the D is unclear. The CDR3 is 11 amino acids. The germline CDR1 and CDR2 sequences are LGHDT and YNNKEL (reference sequence). Trimming took off 5 bases at V and 12 bases at J, with 8 bases between the two ends. CDR3: CASSDTGPLHF. CDR3 DNA sequence: TGTGCCAGCAGCGACACGGGACCCCTCCACTTT.

The chain carries TRBV6-2 or TRBV6-3 and TRBJ2-3; perhaps TRBD2 as D (5 bases). The CDR3 has 14 amino acids. The V end lost 6 bases, the J end lost 5 bases, and 15 bases lay between the germline ends. Germline V CDR1 and CDR2: MNHEY, SVGEGT. The CDR3 DNA follows: TGTGCCAGCAGGCCCCCCGGCCGGGGAGATACGCAGTATTTT. Translating it yields CASRPPGRGDTQYF.

V gene TRBV5-1 combines with J gene TRBJ2-7; TRBD1 matches at 11 bases. The CDR3 has 15 amino acids. The germline gives CDR1 SGHRS, CDR2 YFSETQ. Trimming took 1 base from V and 2 from J; bases not matched to a gene: 2. The DNA for the CDR3 is TGCGCCAGCAGCTTGCAGGGACAGGGGGCCTACGAGCAGTACTTC. This encodes CASSLQGQGAYEQYF.

This clonotype was recorded many times. The rearrangement joins TRBV4-1 to TRBJ2-7; 9 bases map to TRBD1. The CDR3 extends over 16 amino acids. Germline V lookup: CDR1 MGHRA, CDR2 YSYEKL. Trimming at V came to 1 base and at J to 7 bases, leaving 11 bases not matched to a gene. CDR3 protein: CASSQVKGTGFGEQYF. The CDR3 nucleotides are TGCGCCAGCAGCCAAGTGAAGGGGACAGGGTTTGGGGAGCAGTACTTC.

This clonotype was detected only a few times. The chain has TRBV7-3 and TRBJ2-1, with 10 bases that match TRBD2. V dropped 5 bases and J dropped 8; count of bases not matched to a gene: 9. CDR3 size: 15 residues. Looked up from germline, CDR1 is SGHTA and CDR2 is FQGTGA. The CDR3 reads CASSRGLAGVDEQFF. The CDR3 bases are TGTGCCAGCAGCCGCGGGCTAGCGGGGGTCGATGAGCAGTTCTTC.

This clonotype was detected many times. V is TRBV3-1 and J is TRBJ1-1; no firm D call. Per the germline V gene, CDR1 is LGHDT and CDR2 is YNNKEL (reference sequence). Trimming removed 4 bases from V and 8 bases from J, with 14 bases in between. The CDR3 runs to 13 residues. The CDR3 DNA reads as TGTGCCAGCAGCCCGGGAAGGTCAGAAGAAGCTTTCTTT. It is translated as CASSPGRSEEAFF.

This clonotype occurred a few times. The V and J genes are TRBV9 and TRBJ1-5; D is ambiguous. Germline V gene data show CDR1 as SGDLS and CDR2 as YYNGEE. This CDR3 has 15 amino acids. With 0 bases removed from V and 1 base from J, the gap between germline ends came to 8 bases. The CDR3 nucleotides are TGTGCCAGCAGCGTAGGGTTTGAGAGCAATCAGCCCCAGCATTTT. Amino acid sequence: CASSVGFESNQPQHF.

The gene calls are TRBV12-3 or TRBV12-4 and TRBJ1-6; D is possibly TRBD1 (5 bases). This CDR3 is 14 amino acids long. The V end was cut by 2 bases, the J end by 11 bases, with 13 bases between. The CDR3 bases are TGTGCCAGCAGTTTAAATTCCTGGGGGGCACCCCTCCACTTT. Residues: CASSLNSWGAPLHF.

There are a few counts of this clonotype. The V and J genes are TRBV5-5 and TRBJ1-2; D ambiguous. With 2 bases removed from V and 2 bases from J, the gap between germline ends came to 13 bases. This CDR3 has 15 residues. Germline V gene data show CDR1 as SGHKS and CDR2 as YYEKEE (reference sequence). CDR3 coding DNA: TGTGCCAGCAGCTTATTGGAGGGCCCAAACTATGGCTACACCTTC. It specifies CASSLLEGPNYGYTF.

Concerning this clonotype itself: The junction departs from the called germline gene at one end, perhaps through a read error. The rearrangement uses TRBV3-1 and TRBJ2-3; the D gene could be TRBD1 or TRBD2 (5 bases each). CDR1 LGHDT and CDR2 YNNKEL come from the germline V gene (reference sequence). The CDR3 has 15 residues. The CDR3: CATSKEGPWTHTQYF. The CDR3 DNA sequence: TGTGCCACCAGCAAAGAGGGGCCTTGGACACATACGCAGTATTTT.

V is TRBV7-2 and J is TRBJ1-1, with D hard to call. Germline V gene data show CDR1 as SGHTA and CDR2 as FQGNSA. This CDR3 is 11 amino acids long. The V end was cut by 6 bases, the J end by 7 bases, with 9 bases between. The CDR3 loop reads CASSQVFEAFF. As DNA, the CDR3 is TGTGCCAGCAGTCAGGTATTTGAAGCTTTCTTT.